This T cell receptor (beta chain) was sequenced for a study of blood T cell repertoires in COVID-19 (TCRdb year 2020). For context, the study as a whole: Samples covering the acute and convalescent phases of COVID-19 were provided by collaborators in the United States, Italy and Spain. The prospective study material was composed of cDNA or gDNA derived from T cells, B-cell-depleted T cells, or PBMCs. The dataset comprised deeply sampled blood TCRbeta repertoires from subjects exposed to, actively infected with, or recovered from COVID-19. The repertoires were made available in a free public database intended to serve as a resource for research on the immune response to SARS-CoV-2. Samples were obtained from the ongoing ImmuneRACE study (first 160 participants) and from over 1,000 subjects provided by 6 global collaborators. A de-identified subject ID, COVID-19 status, age in years and sex were almost always included in the sample metadata. Where available, HLA class I and class II types were obtained from metadata supplied by the sample provider rather than from assay-based typing.

V loses 2 bases of germline sequence and J loses 1 base, and the interval between the two ends is 10 bases. CDR1 and CDR2 (SGHKS, YYEKEE) derive from the germline V gene (reference sequence). Measured from the cysteine to the phenylalanine, the CDR3 is 14 residues long. Of the read, only the CDR3 DNA is kept; its 42 bases are in frame from base 1. Whole blood was collected in K2EDTA tubes by collaborating institutions according to the institutions' own protocols. For TCRbeta analysis, collaborator samples were shipped as frozen whole blood, as isolated PBMCs, or as DNA extracted from either sample type. A word on this clone: Its antigen target is currently unknown. There are no base qualities to consult, and no much larger clone falls within one base.

Broad study findings and their caveats: The amount of clinical and demographic metadata varied by source and participant and was provided uncurated.

The immunoSEQ Assay, a bias-controlled multiplex PCR, was used to amplify TCRbeta CDR3 regions from genomic DNA. The study's own analysis went as follows. Within the assay, amplification of reference gene primers was used to estimate how many nucleated cells each sample contained. Sequence reads were collapsed and filtered to measure the absolute abundance of every unique TCRbeta CDR3 rearrangement. For each sample, productive Simpson clonality was calculated as the square root of Simpson's diversity index across productive rearrangements. In TCRdb, the immuneACCESS table is reduced to in-frame sequences with V and J assigned. These tables do not hold every clone; where another copy was compared, an unresolved V gene accounts for under half, and the others remain unexplained. That table gives V, J and clone size, and the DNA gave D and trimming. A total of roughly 110,000 clones appear in this sample, approximately 83% of them only once. The ten largest clones take up roughly 0.89% of the sample.

The chain joins TRBV5-5 to TRBJ2-7; no D gene can be assigned with confidence. Input material: peripheral blood. This TCR was recovered from a woman aged 70-85 years with acute or convalescent COVID-19. For the CDR3, the sequence is CASSFLGLSYEQYF. The base sequence is TGTGCCAGCAGCTTTCTTGGGCTTTCCTACGAGCAGTACTTC.